This TCR beta chain was observed in a study of blood T cell repertoires in COVID-19. About the study: Sites in the United States, Italy and Spain provided acute and convalescent COVID-19 samples. The analysed material was cDNA or gDNA that came from T cells, B-cell-depleted T cells, or PBMCs.

Original handling: Nucleated cell number was recorded as an estimate derived from reference gene primer amplification. Measured with immunoSEQ multiplex PCR; TCRdb has only the in-frame clones, and not every one. V and J calls and clone size are those listed in that table; D and trimming were worked out from the DNA. The table shows 150,000 to 200,000 clones, with roughly 90% occurring only once. CDR1 and CDR2 (germline): SEHNR, FQNEAQ (reference sequence). V was shortened by 2 bases and J by 4 bases, with 15 bases between the two germline ends. The CDR3 has 17 amino acids. The chain carries TRBV7-9 and TRBJ1-6, with D possibly being TRBD1 (5 bases). The sample taken for sequencing was peripheral blood. The origin of this receptor is a man in his fifties or sixties with acute or convalescent COVID-19. CDR3 DNA: TGTGCCAGCAGCTTACCGATGGGGGGTTCGTATAATTCACCCCTCCACTTT. Residues: CASSLPMGGSYNSPLHF.